This entry concerns a single T cell receptor beta chain. Investigators reverse transcribed all isolated RNA, so they sequenced expressed TCRB transcripts. TCRdb's table, derived via immunoSEQ multiplex PCR, lists solely in-frame clones and lacks some. Of 850,000 to 900,000 clones in the sample, around a sixth were seen once. These data come from a study of beta chain features in type 1 diabetes. There are 15 residues in the CDR3. CD45RO/CCR7/CD25/CD127/CD95/CD27 separated CD4+ naive, central memory, regulatory and stem cell-like memory cells by sorting. This TCR was recovered from a woman aged 18 to 35 in good health. The chain uses TRBV21-1 and TRBJ2-7; the D segment call TRBD1 is taken from the table without a DNA check. TRBV21-1 is listed as a pseudogene. Sequenced material: naive CD4+ T cells from blood. The CDR3 coding sequence is TGTGCCAGCAGCAACCGGGACAGTGAATCCTACGAGCAGTACTTC. It specifies CASSNRDSESYEQYF.